One and the same sample provided the 20 T cell receptor beta chains below, sequenced in a study of regulatory T cells in long-lasting Graves disease. With iRepertoire HTBI primers and Arm-PCR of CDR3 regions, TCR beta libraries were built. TCRdb re-analysed the multiplex PCR reads in MiXCR, keeping a single row per CDR3 protein. Of approximately 400,000 distinct CDR3 sequences listed, about 11% are singletons. The time point: newly diagnosed GD, antithyroid drugs for less than 3 months. Making the TCR library involved RNA that had been extracted from PBMCs. The data also belong to a second study, concerning T cells in Graves' hyperthyroidism and ophthalmopathy.

The sequenced sample was peripheral blood mononuclear cells (PBMCs), obtained at new diagnosis, from a patient treated with antithyroid drugs. The receptors derive from a woman aged 18-30 years with Graves disease.

The chain employs TRBV7-9 and TRBJ1-2, with 8 bases fitting TRBD1. CDR1 and CDR2 (germline): SEHNR, FQNEAQ (reference sequence). Losses at the gene ends were 1 base for V and 8 bases for J; bases not matched to a gene: 12. This CDR3 region has 16 residues. The CDR3 protein is CASSLDSGQGVKGYTF. The CDR3 region has the DNA TGTGCCAGCAGCTTAGACTCCGGACAGGGAGTGAAAGGCTACACCTTC.

The table lists this clonotype with many counts. V gene TRBV11-2 combines with J gene TRBJ1-1; D uncertain. The CDR3 is made up of 15 amino acids. Per the germline V gene, CDR1 is SGHAT and CDR2 is FQNNGV. Trimming left V 3 bases short and J 0 bases short, with 11 bases between. The CDR3 here is CASSFFADLNTEAFF. The CDR3 nucleotides read TGTGCCAGCAGCTTTTTTGCAGATTTGAACACTGAAGCTTTCTTT. The full variable domain, completed using reference TRBV11-2 and TRBJ1-1, is EAGVAQSPRYKIIEKRQSVAFWCNPISGHATLYWYQQILGQGPKLLIQFQNNGVVDDSQLPKDRFSAERLKGVDSTLKIQPAKLEDSAVYLCASSFFADLNTEAFFGQGTRLTVV.

This chain joins TRBV14 and TRBJ1-2, with 7 bases aligning to TRBD1. The CDR3 totals 20 residues. Trimming cost V 6 bases and J 8 bases; bases outside gene matches: 30. Germline CDR1 reads SGHDN; CDR2 reads FVKESK. The CDR3: CASSSSSSFSVVDRSVGYTF. In DNA form, the CDR3 reads TGTGCCAGCAGTTCGTCGAGTAGCTTTTCTGTTGTGGACAGGTCTGTCGGCTACACCTTC.

This clonotype was detected a few times. The chain has TRBV19 and TRBJ2-2; weak D call: TRBD1 (5 bases). Germline values: CDR1 LNHDA, CDR2 SQIVND (reference sequence). Trimming took 4 bases from V and 1 from J, leaving 10 bases between them. There are 15 residues in the CDR3. CDR3 sequence (DNA): TGTGCCAGTAGTACCTACACAGGGAACACCGGGGAGCTGTTTTTT. It specifies CASSTYTGNTGELFF.

The sample holds a few counts of this clonotype. A read error may produce the germline difference seen at one junction end. This rearrangement joins TRBV10-2 to TRBJ2-2; 9 bases match TRBD1. Germline CDR1 WSHSY, CDR2 SAAADI. CDR3 length: 18 amino acids. CDR3 bases: TGCGCCAGCAGGGAGTCCCGGGACAGGGTCGAGTTCACCGGGGAGCTGTTTTTT. Translated: CASRESRDRVEFTGELFF.

This clonotype showed up many times. The chain carries TRBV6-2 or TRBV6-3 and TRBJ1-4; D may be TRBD1 (5 bases). V lost 0 bases and J 2 bases, leaving 10 bases between the germline ends. The CDR3 has 16 amino acids. CDR1 is MNHEY, CDR2 SVGEGT, per germline. The CDR3 reads CASSYSSGATNEKLFF. The CDR3 nucleotides are TGTGCCAGCAGTTACTCGTCTGGGGCGACTAATGAAAAACTGTTTTTT.

This clonotype was detected ten times or more. This chain links TRBV12-3 or TRBV12-4 with TRBJ2-3; 9 bases are shared with TRBD2. The V segment lost 0 bases and the J segment 3 bases; nucleotides outside the gene matches: 1. There are 15 residues in the CDR3. The CDR3 nucleotides are TGTGCCAGCAGTTTAGCTAGCGGGGGAACAGATACGCAGTATTTT. This codes for CASSLASGGTDTQYF.

J is TRBJ1-5 and V is TRBV12-3 or TRBV12-4; weak D call: TRBD1 (5 bases). The germline V and J ends were trimmed by 6 bases and 5 bases, with 14 bases remaining between them. This CDR3 has 14 residues. CDR3 protein: CASSFAGGYQPQHF. In DNA, the CDR3 is TGTGCCAGCAGCTTCGCGGGGGGATATCAGCCCCAGCATTTT.

This clonotype came up a few times. V gene TRBV5-1 combines with J gene TRBJ2-1, with TRBD2 matching over 14 bases. J lost 10 bases, V lost 1 base, and 10 bases had no gene match. The V gene's germline CDR1 is SGHRS and CDR2 YFSETQ. There are 17 residues in the CDR3. The CDR3 loop is CASSLSATSGGAGEQFF. In DNA, the CDR3 is TGCGCCAGCAGCTTGAGCGCGACTAGCGGGGGGGCGGGAGAGCAGTTCTTC.

This clonotype occurred a few times. V usage is TRBV20-1 and J usage is TRBJ1-1; D unclear. Germline V lookup: CDR1 DFQATT, CDR2 SNEGSKA (reference sequence). The V end was cut by 6 bases, the J end by 10 bases, with 15 bases between. This CDR3 is 11 amino acids long. The CDR3, as DNA: TGCAGTGCCCCGAGCTTTCAGGTAGCTTTCTTT. Amino acids: CSAPSFQVAFF.

This clonotype was seen repeatedly, ten times or more. The chain is built from TRBV7-9 and TRBJ1-1; D uncertain. CDR1 and CDR2 from the germline V gene are SEHNR and FQNEAQ (reference sequence). The CDR3 is made up of 14 amino acids. The V and J ends lost 1 base and 5 bases respectively, with 11 bases between them. In DNA, the CDR3 is TGTGCCAGCAGCTTAGTAGAGCTACGAACTGAAGCTTTCTTT. Translation gives CASSLVELRTEAFF. Using reference TRBV7-9 and TRBJ1-1 for the parts outside the CDR3, the full variable domain is DTGVSQNPRHKITKRGQNVTFRCDPISEHNRLYWYRQTLGQGPEFLTYFQNEAQLEKSRLLSDRFSAERPKGSFSTLEIQRTEQGDSAMYLCASSLVELRTEAFFGQGTRLTVV.

This clonotype was seen at least ten times. V gene TRBV7-9 combines with J gene TRBJ2-7; D is undetermined. This CDR3 contains 13 residues. Per the germline V gene, CDR1 is SEHNR and CDR2 is FQNEAQ (reference sequence). Between the trimmed V and J ends, which lost 5 bases and 1 base, there was a span of 9 bases. The DNA of the CDR3 is TGTGCCAGCAGCGCCGACCGATCCTACGAGCAGTACTTC. This translates into CASSADRSYEQYF.

This clonotype came up many times. The chain is built from TRBV12-3 or TRBV12-4 and TRBJ1-1; D is possibly TRBD1 (5 bases). This CDR3 contains 14 residues. V lost 6 bases to trimming and J lost 5 bases, with 16 bases between them. CDR3 in DNA: TGTGCCAGCAGCGGCCCGGGGACGAGGACTGAAGCTTTCTTT. This codes for CASSGPGTRTEAFF.

The chain carries TRBV6-1 and TRBJ1-2; 7 bases match TRBD1. The CDR3 contains 16 residues. Germline trimming cut 6 bases from V and 4 bases from J; bases unmatched to any gene: 14. Germline CDR1 MNHNS, CDR2 SASEGT. The CDR3 is CASSPEGALLLYGYTF. In nucleotides, the CDR3 is TGTGCCAGCAGCCCAGAGGGGGCCCTACTCCTCTATGGCTACACCTTC.

The V call is TRBV4-3, the J call TRBJ1-2; D is perhaps TRBD1 (5 bases). V shed 1 base and J shed 2 bases, with 11 bases lying between them. This CDR3 has 15 amino acids. Germline loops: CDR1 LGHNA, CDR2 YSLEER. The CDR3: CASSQGTGWNYGYTF. DNA of the CDR3: TGCGCCAGCAGCCAAGGAACAGGTTGGAACTATGGCTACACCTTC.

The chain has TRBV24-1 and TRBJ2-2; D may be TRBD1 (6 bases). CDR3 length equals 16 residues. CDR1 and CDR2 (germline): KGHDR, SFDVKD. Trimming took 4 bases from V and 5 from J, leaving 16 bases between them. CDR3 sequence: CATSDQTGRHTGELFF. The DNA for the CDR3 is TGTGCCACCAGTGACCAGACAGGAAGGCATACCGGGGAGCTGTTTTTT.

This clonotype has ten or more counts. The chain recombines TRBV6-2 or TRBV6-3 with TRBJ1-5; D call uncertain. The CDR3 extends over 16 amino acids. CDR1 MNHEY and CDR2 SVGEGT come from the germline V gene. Trimming left V 6 bases short and J 0 bases short, with 15 bases between. CDR3 sequence reads: CASSRGSYYSNQPQHF. The DNA for the CDR3 is TGTGCCAGCAGCCGCGGGAGCTATTATAGCAATCAGCCCCAGCATTTT.

This clonotype was counted between two and nine times. Possible read error: a much larger clone is one base away. Likely a read error: the CDR3 ends without its conserved phenylalanine or tryptophan. The chain couples TRBV6-1 to TRBJ1-1, with D possibly being TRBD1 (5 bases). V lost 6 bases to trimming and J lost 4 bases, with 15 bases between them. Per germline, CDR1 MNHNS and CDR2 SASEGT. The CDR3 totals 14 residues. CDR3 nucleotides: TGTGCCAGCAGATTTCCAGGGTTCTCCACTGAAGCTTTCCTT. Translated, it gives CASRFPGFSTEAFL.

This clonotype has a count of ten or more. This chain joins TRBV15 and TRBJ2-2, with D possibly TRBD2 on 6 matching bases. Germline V gene data show CDR1 as LNHNV and CDR2 as YYDKDF (reference sequence). V was clipped by 5 bases and J by 3 bases, with 10 bases between them. This CDR3 region has 14 residues. CDR3 DNA: TGTGCCACCAGCCCCGGGGGTGACACCGGGGAGCTGTTTTTT. It codes for CATSPGGDTGELFF.

In its sample, this clonotype was seen many times. The chain uses TRBV28 and TRBJ2-1; the D is unclear. Germline lookup yields CDR1 MDHEN and CDR2 SYDVKM. Trimming took off 3 bases at V and 3 bases at J, with 3 bases between the two ends. The CDR3 is 12 residues long. The CDR3: CASSLRYNEQFF. CDR3 sequence (DNA): TGTGCCAGCAGTTTGCGCTACAATGAGCAGTTCTTC. The full variable domain, with the rest looked up from reference TRBV28 and TRBJ2-1, is DVKVTQSSRYLVKRTGEKVFLECVQDMDHENMFWYRQDPGLGLRLIYFSYDVKMKEKGDIPEGYSVSREKKERFSLILESASTNQTSMYLCASSLRYNEQFFGPGTRLTVL.